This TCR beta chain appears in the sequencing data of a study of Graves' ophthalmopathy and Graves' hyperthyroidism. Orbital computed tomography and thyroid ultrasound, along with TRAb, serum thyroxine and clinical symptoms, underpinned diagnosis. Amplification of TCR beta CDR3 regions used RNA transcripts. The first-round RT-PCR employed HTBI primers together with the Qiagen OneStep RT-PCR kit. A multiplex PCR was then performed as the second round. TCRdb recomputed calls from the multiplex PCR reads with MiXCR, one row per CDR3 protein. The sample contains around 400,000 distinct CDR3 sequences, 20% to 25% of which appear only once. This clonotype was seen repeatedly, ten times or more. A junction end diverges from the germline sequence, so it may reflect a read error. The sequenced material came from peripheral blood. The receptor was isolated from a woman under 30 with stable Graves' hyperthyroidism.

CDR3 in amino acids: CSAMAGNF. The CDR3 DNA reads TGCAGTGCCATGGCGGGCAACTTC. V and J are TRBV20-1 and TRBJ2-7; tentatively, D is TRBD2 (5 bases). Germline V gene lookup returns CDR1 DFQATT and CDR2 SNEGSKA (reference sequence). This CDR3 comprises 8 residues.